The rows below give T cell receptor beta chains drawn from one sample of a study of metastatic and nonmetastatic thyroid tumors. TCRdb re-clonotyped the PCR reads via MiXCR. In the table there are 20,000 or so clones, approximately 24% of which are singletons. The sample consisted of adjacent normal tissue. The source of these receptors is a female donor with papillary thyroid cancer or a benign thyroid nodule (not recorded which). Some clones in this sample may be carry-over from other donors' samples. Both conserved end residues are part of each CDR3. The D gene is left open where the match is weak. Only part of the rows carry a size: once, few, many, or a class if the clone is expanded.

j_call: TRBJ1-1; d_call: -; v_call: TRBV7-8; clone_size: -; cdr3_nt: TGTGCCAGCAGCTCTACTACTGGGGGAACTGAAGCTTTCTTT; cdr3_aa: CASSSTTGGTEAFF
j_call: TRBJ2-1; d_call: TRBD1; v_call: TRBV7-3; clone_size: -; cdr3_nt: TGTGCCAGCAGCGGAGTACAGGGGAGGCAGTTCTTC; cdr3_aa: CASSGVQGRQFF
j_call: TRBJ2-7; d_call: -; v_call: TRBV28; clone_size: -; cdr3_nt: TGTGCCAGCAGTTTCTCGGGACGGGGCTACGAGCAGTACTTC; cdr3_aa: CASSFSGRGYEQYF
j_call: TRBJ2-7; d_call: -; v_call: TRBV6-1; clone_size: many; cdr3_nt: TGTGCCAGCAGTGAAGTCTCGGGCAGCTCCTACGAGCAGTACTTC; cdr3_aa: CASSEVSGSSYEQYF
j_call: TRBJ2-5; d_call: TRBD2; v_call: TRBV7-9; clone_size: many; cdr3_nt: TGTGCCAGCAGCTTAGGACTAGCGGGAGCAGAGACCCAGTACTTC; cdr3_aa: CASSLGLAGAETQYF
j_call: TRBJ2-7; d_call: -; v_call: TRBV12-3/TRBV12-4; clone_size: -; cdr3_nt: TGTGCCAGCAGGGACCCCCTAGCCGTGGGGGAGCAGTACTTC; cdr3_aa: CASRDPLAVGEQYF
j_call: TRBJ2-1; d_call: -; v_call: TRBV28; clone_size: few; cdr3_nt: TGTGCCAGCAGTTCCTATTTAGTCGAGCTGGAGGAGTTAAATGAGCAGTTCTTC; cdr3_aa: CASSSYLVELEELNEQFF
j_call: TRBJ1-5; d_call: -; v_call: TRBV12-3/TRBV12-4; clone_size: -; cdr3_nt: TGTGCCAGCAGTTTATCCGCAGGGGCGGGACAGCCCCAGCATTTT; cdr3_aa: CASSLSAGAGQPQHF
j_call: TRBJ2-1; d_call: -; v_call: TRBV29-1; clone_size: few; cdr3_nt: TGCAGCGTTGACCCTCCTCCCTCCAATGAGCAGTTCTTC; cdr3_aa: CSVDPPPSNEQFF
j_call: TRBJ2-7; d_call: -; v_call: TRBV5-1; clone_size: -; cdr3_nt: TGCGCCAGCAGCTTGGGTATAAGTTCTTACGAGCAGTACTTC; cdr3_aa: CASSLGISSYEQYF
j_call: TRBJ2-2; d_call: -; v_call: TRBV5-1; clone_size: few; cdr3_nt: TGCGCCAGCAGCGAAACAGGTCGGGAGCTGTTTTTT; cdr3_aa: CASSETGRELFF
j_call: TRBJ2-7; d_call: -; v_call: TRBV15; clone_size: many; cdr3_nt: TGTGCCACCAGCAGAGATGAGACCGAGCAGTACTTC; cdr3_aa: CATSRDETEQYF
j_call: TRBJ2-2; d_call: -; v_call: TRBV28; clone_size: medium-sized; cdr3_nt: TGTGCCAGCAGTTTATCTTCAGTTCCTACCGGGGAGCTGTTTTTT; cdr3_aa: CASSLSSVPTGELFF
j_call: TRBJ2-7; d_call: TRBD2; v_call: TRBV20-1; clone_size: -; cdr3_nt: TGCAGTGCTGTTAGCGGGAGACCATACGAGCAGTACTTC; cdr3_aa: CSAVSGRPYEQYF
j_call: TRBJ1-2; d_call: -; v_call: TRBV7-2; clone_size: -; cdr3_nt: TGTGCCAGCAGCTTAGCAGGGGCGATACCTAACTATGGCTACACCTTC; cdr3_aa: CASSLAGAIPNYGYTF
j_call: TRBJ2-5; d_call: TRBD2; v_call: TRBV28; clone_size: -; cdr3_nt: TGTGCCAGCAGTTTCTTGGCGGGAGAATCCGCGGGCCCTCAGGCGACCCAGTACTTC; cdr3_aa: CASSFLAGESAGPQATQYF
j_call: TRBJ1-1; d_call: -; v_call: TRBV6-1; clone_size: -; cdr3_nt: TGTGCCAGCAGTGATGGAGTCTTCATGAACACTGAAGCTTTCTTT; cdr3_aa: CASSDGVFMNTEAFF
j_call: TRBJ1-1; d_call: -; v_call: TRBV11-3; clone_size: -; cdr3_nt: TGTGCCAGCAGCTTGGGGCAGACTGAAGCTTTCTTT; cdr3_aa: CASSLGQTEAFF
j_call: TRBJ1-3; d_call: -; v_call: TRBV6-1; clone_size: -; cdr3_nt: TGTGCCAGCATAAGACAGAGCTCTGGAAACACCATATATTTT; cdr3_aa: CASIRQSSGNTIYF
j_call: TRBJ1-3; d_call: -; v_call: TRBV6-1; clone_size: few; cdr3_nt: TGTGCCAGCAGTGAGTGGGCGGCTGGAAACACCATATATTTT; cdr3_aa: CASSEWAAGNTIYF
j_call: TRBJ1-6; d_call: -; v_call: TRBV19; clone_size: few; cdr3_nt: TGTGCCAGTAGTCCCCAGGACAGAGACTTTTCACCCCTCCACTTT; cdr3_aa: CASSPQDRDFSPLHF
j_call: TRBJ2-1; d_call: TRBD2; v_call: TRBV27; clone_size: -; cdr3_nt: TGTGCCACAGGGGGGACTAGCGTGTACAATGAGCAGTTCTTC; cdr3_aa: CATGGTSVYNEQFF
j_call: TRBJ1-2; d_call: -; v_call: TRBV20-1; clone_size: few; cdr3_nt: TGCAGTGCTATGCCGGGGTCGGTTGGCTACACCTTC; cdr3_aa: CSAMPGSVGYTF
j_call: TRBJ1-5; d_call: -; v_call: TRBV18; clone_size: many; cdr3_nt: TGTGCCAGCTCACTTGGGGGTTTGGATCAGCCCCAGCATTTT; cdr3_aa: CASSLGGLDQPQHF
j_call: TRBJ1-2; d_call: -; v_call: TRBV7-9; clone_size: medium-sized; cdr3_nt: TGTGCCAGCACCCCGTTGGGGGGCTCGTATGGCTACACCTTC; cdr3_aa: CASTPLGGSYGYTF
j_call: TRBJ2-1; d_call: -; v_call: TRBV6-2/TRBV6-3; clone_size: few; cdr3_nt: TGTGCCAGCAGTTACCTAGGGGTAGGAGACAATGAGCAGTTCTTC; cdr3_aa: CASSYLGVGDNEQFF
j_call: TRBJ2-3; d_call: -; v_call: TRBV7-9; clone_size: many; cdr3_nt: TGTGCCAGCAGCTTGGTAGGGGATACGCAGTATTTT; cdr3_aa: CASSLVGDTQYF
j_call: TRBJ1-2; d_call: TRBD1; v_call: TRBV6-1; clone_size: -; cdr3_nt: TGTGCCAGCGTCCCTTCGGACAGGGTTAACTATGGCTACACCTTC; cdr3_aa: CASVPSDRVNYGYTF
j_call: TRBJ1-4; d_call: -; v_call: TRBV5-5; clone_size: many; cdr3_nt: TGTGCCAGCAGCGTGCAGGGTGCTGAAAAACTGTTTTTT; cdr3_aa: CASSVQGAEKLFF
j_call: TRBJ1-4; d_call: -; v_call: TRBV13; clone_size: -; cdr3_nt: TGTGCCAGCAGCTTAAGAGGTCGGGTTCACCGGCTGTTTTTT; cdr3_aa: CASSLRGRVHRLFF
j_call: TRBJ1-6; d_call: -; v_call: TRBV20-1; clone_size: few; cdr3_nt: TGCAGTGCTAGAGAACTACAGGGTAATAATTCACCCCTCCACTTT; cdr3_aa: CSARELQGNNSPLHF
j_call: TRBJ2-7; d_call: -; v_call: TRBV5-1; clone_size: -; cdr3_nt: TGCGCCAGCAGCTTGAGATCGGAAAGCTCCTACGAGCAGTGCTTC; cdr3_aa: CASSLRSESSYEQCF
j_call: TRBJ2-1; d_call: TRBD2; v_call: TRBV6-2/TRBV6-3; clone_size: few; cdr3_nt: TGTGCCAGCAGTTACGGTCTAGCGGGGGAAAACAATGAGCAGTTCTTC; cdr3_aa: CASSYGLAGENNEQFF
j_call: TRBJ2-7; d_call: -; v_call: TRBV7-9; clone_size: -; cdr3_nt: TGTGCCAGCAGCTTAACGGTTCCGGGAACAGGGCCGTACTTC; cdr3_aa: CASSLTVPGTGPYF
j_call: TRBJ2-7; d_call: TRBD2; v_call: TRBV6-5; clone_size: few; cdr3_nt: TGTGCCAGCAGTTACTTTGGGAGCCTAGCGGGAGGCTACGAGCAGTACTTC; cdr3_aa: CASSYFGSLAGGYEQYF
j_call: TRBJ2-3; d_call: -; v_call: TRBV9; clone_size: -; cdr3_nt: TGTGCCAGCAGCGTAGCAGACGGACCTGTGGATACGCAGTATTTT; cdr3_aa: CASSVADGPVDTQYF
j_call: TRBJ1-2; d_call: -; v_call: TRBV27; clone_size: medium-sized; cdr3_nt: TGTGCCAGCAGTTTATCCCCCCGGGGGTCTTATGGCTACACCTTC; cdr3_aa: CASSLSPRGSYGYTF
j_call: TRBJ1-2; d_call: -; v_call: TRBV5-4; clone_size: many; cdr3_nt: TGTGCCAGCAGCCTCTCACGGGCGTGGACCTTC; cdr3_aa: CASSLSRAWTF
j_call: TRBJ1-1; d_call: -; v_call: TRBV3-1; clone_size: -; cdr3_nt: TGTGCCAGCAGCCGGACGAACACTGAAGCTTTCTTT; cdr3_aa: CASSRTNTEAFF
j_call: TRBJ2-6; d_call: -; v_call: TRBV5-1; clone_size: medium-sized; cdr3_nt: TGCGCCAGCAGCTTGGAGCAACCTGGGGCCAACGTCCTGACTTTC; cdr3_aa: CASSLEQPGANVLTF
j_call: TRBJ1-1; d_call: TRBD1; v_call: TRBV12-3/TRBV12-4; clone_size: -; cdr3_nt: TGTGCCAGCACCTCGGGACAGGTGAACACTGAAGCTTTCTTT; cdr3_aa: CASTSGQVNTEAFF
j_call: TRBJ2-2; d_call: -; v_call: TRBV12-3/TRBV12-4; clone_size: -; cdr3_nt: TGTGCCAGCATCCTAGGGCGGGGGGAGCTGTTTTTT; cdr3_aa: CASILGRGELFF
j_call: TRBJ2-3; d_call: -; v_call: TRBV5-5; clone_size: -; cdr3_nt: TGTGCCAGCAGCCTGCATAACACAGATACGCAGTATTTT; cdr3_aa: CASSLHNTDTQYF
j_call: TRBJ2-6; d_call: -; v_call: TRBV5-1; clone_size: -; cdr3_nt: TGCGCCAGCAGCTTGTTCTCTGGGGCCAACGTCCTGACTTTC; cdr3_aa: CASSLFSGANVLTF
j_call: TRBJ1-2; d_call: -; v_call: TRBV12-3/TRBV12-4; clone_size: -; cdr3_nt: TGTGCCAGCAGTTCCTCTGCTGATGGCTACACCTTC; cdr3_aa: CASSSSADGYTF
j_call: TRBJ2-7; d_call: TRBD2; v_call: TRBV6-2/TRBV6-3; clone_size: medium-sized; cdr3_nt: TGTGCCAGCAGTTCCAAAAGAGCGGGAGTTCCCTACGAGCAGTACTTC; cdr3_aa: CASSSKRAGVPYEQYF
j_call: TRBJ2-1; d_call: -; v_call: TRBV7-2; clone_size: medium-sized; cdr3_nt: TGTGCCAGCAGCTCCTTCCAGGGGGGAAACGAGCAGTTCTTC; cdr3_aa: CASSSFQGGNEQFF
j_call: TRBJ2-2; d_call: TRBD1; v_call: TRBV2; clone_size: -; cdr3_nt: TGTGCCAGCCGGGACAGTACGAACACCGGGGAGCTGTTTTTT; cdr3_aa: CASRDSTNTGELFF
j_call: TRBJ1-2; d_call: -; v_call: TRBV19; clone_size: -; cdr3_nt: TGTGCCAGTAGTATTTCGTTCCGGGACTCGGGTGGCTACACCTTC; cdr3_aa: CASSISFRDSGGYTF
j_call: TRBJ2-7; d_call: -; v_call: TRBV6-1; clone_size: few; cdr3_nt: TGTGCCAGCAAAGACAGGCTGATCTCCTACGAGCAGTACTTC; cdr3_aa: CASKDRLISYEQYF